This TCR beta chain emerged from a study of blood T cell repertoires in COVID-19. The CDR3 runs to 14 residues. The germline V gene encodes CDR1 SEHNR and CDR2 FQNEAQ (reference sequence). V was shortened by 1 base and J by 3 bases, with 9 bases between the two germline ends. Per the original methods: Nucleated cell counts were estimated from reference gene primer amplification. Using immunoSEQ multiplex PCR, the repertoire was profiled, and TCRdb retains in-frame clones only, with some absent. V and J calls and clone size are given by that table; D and trimming were obtained from the DNA. The top ten hold approximately 9.8% of the sample, which has 150,000 to 200,000 clones, roughly 88% seen once.

This TCR was recovered from a woman at least 80 years old with acute or convalescent COVID-19. The sequenced sample consisted of peripheral blood. The chain uses TRBV7-9 and TRBJ2-5; D is uncertain. CDR3 bases: TGTGCCAGCAGCTTAGTCCCCACTAAAGAGACCCAGTACTTC. Protein: CASSLVPTKETQYF.